Below, 16 T cell receptor beta chains from the same sample are listed, as sequenced in a study of a mutant IDH1 vaccine in newly diagnosed glioma. TCRdb's table, derived via immunoSEQ multiplex PCR, lists solely in-frame clones and lacks some. The sample records about 59,000 clones, 91% being singletons. Time point denoted: baseline, week 1 (first vaccination visit). Treatment given: pre-vaccination baseline after standard-of-care therapy. The input for sequencing was PBMCs, taken from a glioma patient treated with radiotherapy, temozolomide or both. Every receptor here comes from a man aged 45 to 65 with glioma.

This chain connects TRBV7-6 to TRBJ1-5, with D perhaps TRBD1 (5 bases). CDR3 length equals 16 residues. CDR1 is SGHVS and CDR2 is FNYEAQ in the germline V gene. V lost 1 base and J 4 bases, leaving 14 bases between the germline ends. CDR3 region: CASSLELGGSNQPQHF. Written as DNA, the CDR3 is TGTGCCAGCAGCTTAGAACTCGGGGGTAGTAATCAGCCCCAGCATTTT.

The chain combines TRBV9 with TRBJ1-2, with a tentative D call TRBD1 (5 bases). Germline-derived CDR1 and CDR2 are SGDLS and YYNGEE. CDR3 size: 13 residues. V shed 2 bases and J shed 5 bases, with 10 bases lying between them. DNA of the CDR3: TGTGCCAGCAGCGTTGGGACGGATTATGGCTACACCTTC. Its translation is CASSVGTDYGYTF.

The gene calls are TRBV30 and TRBJ2-7, with D perhaps TRBD1 or TRBD2 (5 bases each). CDR3 length equals 16 residues. From germline, CDR1 is GTSNPN and CDR2 SVGIG (reference sequence). V gave up 3 bases and J gave up 0 bases, with 18 bases separating them. For the CDR3, the DNA is TGTGCCTGGAGGGAGCCGGGACGTCTGAGCTCCTACGAGCAGTACTTC. It encodes CAWREPGRLSSYEQYF.

For this clone: Other DNA sequences within the sample encode an identical CDR3. The chain uses TRBV7-3 and TRBJ2-2; no reliable D call. The CDR3 consists of 13 residues. Germline V lookup: CDR1 SGHTA, CDR2 FQGTGA. Trimming removed 1 base from V and 5 bases from J, with 5 bases in between. CDR3: CASSLIGTGELFF. The CDR3 coding sequence is TGTGCCAGCAGCTTAATCGGAACCGGGGAGCTGTTTTTT. The complete variable domain, with remaining parts taken from reference TRBV7-3 and TRBJ2-2, reads GAGVSQTPSNKVTEKGKYVELRCDPISGHTALYWYRQSLGQGPEFLIYFQGTGAADDSGLPNDRFFAVRPEGSVSTLKIQRTERGDSAVYLCASSLIGTGELFFGEGSRLTVL.

In this sample, this clone turned up once. The V and J genes are TRBV27 and TRBJ2-3, with TRBD2 matching over 9 bases. From germline, CDR1 is MNHEY and CDR2 SMNVEV (reference sequence). The CDR3 contains 16 residues. Trimming took 6 bases from V and 5 from J; bases not matched to a gene: 12. CDR3: CASSPRGAGGVDTQYF. CDR3 nucleotide sequence: TGTGCCAGCAGCCCCAGGGGAGCGGGAGGAGTAGATACGCAGTATTTT.

This clone has just one count. CDR3 amino acids: CAGGRGTGLTGELFF. The CDR3, as DNA: TGTGCCGGCGGTCGGGGGACAGGTTTGACCGGGGAGCTGTTTTTT. This chain uses TRBV28 with TRBJ2-2, with 8 positions matching TRBD1. The V gene end was trimmed by 11 bases and the J gene end by 5 bases; junction bases not matched to a gene: 13. Germline lookup yields CDR1 MDHEN and CDR2 SYDVKM. This CDR3 spans 15 amino acids.

V and J are TRBV19 and TRBJ2-2; 7 positions agree with TRBD1. The J segment lost 4 bases and the V segment lost 3 bases, leaving 14 bases of the junction unmatched. Per the germline V gene, CDR1 is LNHDA and CDR2 is SQIVND (reference sequence). This CDR3 is built from 18 residues. CDR3 amino acids: CASSISNFRGTLTGELFF. The CDR3 coding sequence is TGTGCCAGTAGTATCTCCAACTTCAGGGGGACGCTCACCGGGGAGCTGTTTTTT. The complete variable domain, with remaining parts taken from reference TRBV19 and TRBJ2-2, reads DGGITQSPKYLFRKEGQNVTLSCEQNLNHDAMYWYRQDPGQGLRLIYYSQIVNDFQKGDIAEGYSVSREKKESFPLTVTSAQKNPTAFYLCASSISNFRGTLTGELFFGEGSRLTVL.

The rearrangement links TRBV5-1 to TRBJ2-1, with TRBD2 matching 10 bases. CDR1 and CDR2 from the germline V gene are SGHRS and YFSETQ. This CDR3 is 17 amino acids long. The V and J ends lost 5 bases and 0 bases, in that order; junction bases with no gene match: 8. CDR3 DNA sequence: TGCGCCAGCAGAGAGCGGACTAGCGGTTACTCCTACAATGAGCAGTTCTTC. Translating gives CASRERTSGYSYNEQFF. Supplemented by reference TRBV5-1 and TRBJ2-1, the full variable domain reads KAGVTQTPRYLIKTRGQQVTLSCSPISGHRSVSWYQQTPGQGLQFLFEYFSETQRNKGNFPGRFSGRQFSNSRSEMNVSTLELGDSALYLCASRERTSGYSYNEQFFGPGTRLTVL.

The V call is TRBV2, the J call TRBJ2-2, with D possibly being TRBD2 (5 bases). V was cut by 3 bases and J by 7 bases, with 15 bases left in between. Germline assignment: CDR1 SNHLY and CDR2 FYNNEI. CDR3 length: 15 amino acids. The CDR3 sequence: CASSEVFGVGGELFF. CDR3 DNA sequence: TGTGCCAGCAGTGAGGTTTTCGGGGTCGGCGGGGAGCTGTTTTTT.

The rearrangement joins TRBV28 to TRBJ2-7; 10 positions agree with TRBD1. The trim removed 6 bases at V and 5 bases at J, leaving 7 bases unmatched. CDR1 is MDHEN, CDR2 SYDVKM, per germline. CDR3 length: 14 residues. This CDR3 is CASRSPGQGNEQYF. CDR3 nucleotide sequence: TGTGCCAGCAGATCCCCGGGACAGGGGAACGAGCAGTACTTC. Using reference TRBV28 and TRBJ2-7 for the parts outside the CDR3, the full variable domain is DVKVTQSSRYLVKRTGEKVFLECVQDMDHENMFWYRQDPGLGLRLIYFSYDVKMKEKGDIPEGYSVSREKKERFSLILESASTNQTSMYLCASRSPGQGNEQYFGPGTRLTVT.

The chain recombines TRBV30 with TRBJ2-7; D is perhaps TRBD1 (5 bases). The CDR3 runs 13 residues. Trimming removed 6 bases from V and 0 bases from J, with 12 bases in between. Per the germline V gene, CDR1 is GTSNPN and CDR2 is SVGIG (reference sequence). The CDR3 protein is CACVGESSYEQYF. Written as DNA, the CDR3 is TGTGCCTGCGTAGGGGAAAGCTCCTACGAGCAGTACTTC.

The chain recombines TRBV23-1 with TRBJ1-2; 7 positions match TRBD1. TRBV23-1 is an ORF, and what it does is uncertain. The junction had 5 bases not matched to a gene; V was cut back by 2 bases and J by 8 bases. This CDR3 region has 13 residues. The CDR3 sequence is CASSQIQGQGYTF. In DNA form, the CDR3 reads TGCGCCAGCAGTCAAATACAGGGGCAAGGCTACACCTTC.

The rearrangement links TRBV5-1 to TRBJ2-2; D perhaps matches TRBD2 (6 bases). The germline gives CDR1 SGHRS, CDR2 YFSETQ. The CDR3 totals 14 residues. The ends were cut back, 6 bases at V and 7 bases at J, with 16 bases in the middle. In DNA form, the CDR3 reads TGCGCCAGCAAACGGCAGGAGGGGAACGGGGAGCTGTTTTTT. It encodes CASKRQEGNGELFF. Filled out from reference TRBV5-1 and TRBJ2-2, the complete variable domain reads KAGVTQTPRYLIKTRGQQVTLSCSPISGHRSVSWYQQTPGQGLQFLFEYFSETQRNKGNFPGRFSGRQFSNSRSEMNVSTLELGDSALYLCASKRQEGNGELFFGEGSRLTVL.

The chain is built from TRBV2 and TRBJ2-4; tentatively, D is TRBD2 (6 bases). The CDR3 covers 16 residues. Germline V CDR1 and CDR2: SNHLY, FYNNEI. Trimming left V 7 bases short and J 5 bases short, with 21 bases between. In DNA form, the CDR3 reads TGTGCCAGCAATCCCCTCTGGGGGGAGGTTGAAAACATTCAGTACTTC. This translates into CASNPLWGEVENIQYF.

This clone was counted a single time. The chain couples TRBV7-6 to TRBJ2-7; no clear D gene. The ends were cut back, 4 bases at V and 4 bases at J, with 8 bases in the middle. The CDR3 covers 12 residues. CDR1 and CDR2 from the germline V gene are SGHVS and FNYEAQ. CDR3 in amino acids: CASSSSEYEQYF. The DNA of the CDR3 is TGTGCCAGCAGCTCCTCTGAGTACGAGCAGTACTTC.

This chain joins TRBV7-3 and TRBJ2-1, with 10 bases identical to TRBD1. This CDR3 comprises 16 residues. V trimming: 3 bases; J trimming: 6 bases; junction bases outside the gene matches: 8. Germline V CDR1 and CDR2: SGHTA, FQGTGA. In DNA, the CDR3 is TGTGCCAGCAGCTTCATCCGGGACAGGGGACCCAATGAGCAGTTCTTC. Its protein product is CASSFIRDRGPNEQFF.